Described below is a single T cell receptor (beta chain) sequence and its context. The data are from a study of T cell changes during pregnancy in multiple sclerosis. Profiled with immunoSEQ multiplex PCR; TCRdb holds only in-frame clones, not every one. Here the sample spans 25,000 to 35,000 clones, about nine tenths being singletons. The germline V gene has CDR1 SEHNR and CDR2 FQNEAQ (reference sequence). The CDR3 spans 19 residues. Trimming stripped 5 bases from V and 0 bases from J, with 25 bases between. Sequencing used CD8+ T cells from peripheral blood mononuclear cells, obtained in the first trimester of pregnancy. The sequence was collected from a female donor with multiple sclerosis, enrolled in a pregnancy study. The chain employs TRBV7-9 and TRBJ1-2; maybe TRBD1 (6 bases). The CDR3 spells CASSPLQGVNKVPNYGYTF. The CDR3 coding sequence is TGTGCCAGCAGCCCTTTACAGGGTGTTAACAAGGTACCTAACTATGGCTACACCTTC.